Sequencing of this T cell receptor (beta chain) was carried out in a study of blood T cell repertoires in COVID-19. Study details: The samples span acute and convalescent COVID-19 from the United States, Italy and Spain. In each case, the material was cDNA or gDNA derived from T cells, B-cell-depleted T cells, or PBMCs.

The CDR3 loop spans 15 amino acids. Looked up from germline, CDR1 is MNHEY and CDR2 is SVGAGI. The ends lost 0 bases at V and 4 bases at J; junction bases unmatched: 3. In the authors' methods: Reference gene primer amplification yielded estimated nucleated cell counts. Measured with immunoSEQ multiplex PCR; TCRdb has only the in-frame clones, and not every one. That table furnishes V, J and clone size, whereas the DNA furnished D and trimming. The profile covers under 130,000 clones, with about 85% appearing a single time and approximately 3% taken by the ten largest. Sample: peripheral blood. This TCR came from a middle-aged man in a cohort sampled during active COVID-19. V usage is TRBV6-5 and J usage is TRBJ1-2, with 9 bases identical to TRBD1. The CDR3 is CASSYSYRGPYGYTF. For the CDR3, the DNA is TGTGCCAGCAGTTACTCGTACAGGGGGCCCTATGGCTACACCTTC.